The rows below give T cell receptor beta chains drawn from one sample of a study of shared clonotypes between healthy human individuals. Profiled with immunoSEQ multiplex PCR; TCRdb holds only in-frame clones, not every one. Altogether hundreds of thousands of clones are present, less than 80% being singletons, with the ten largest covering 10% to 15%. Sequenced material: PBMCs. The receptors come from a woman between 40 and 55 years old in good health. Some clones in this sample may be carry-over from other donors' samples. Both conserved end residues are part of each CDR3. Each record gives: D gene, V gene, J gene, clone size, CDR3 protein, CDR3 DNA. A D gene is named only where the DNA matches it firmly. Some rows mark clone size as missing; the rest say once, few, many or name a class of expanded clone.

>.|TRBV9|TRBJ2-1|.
CASSVAILGYEQFF
TGTGCCAGCAGCGTAGCTATATTGGGTTATGAGCAGTTCTTC
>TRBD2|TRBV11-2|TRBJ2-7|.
CASSRGGSLVSEQYF
TGTGCCAGCAGCCGGGGGGGTTCATTGGTAAGCGAGCAGTACTTC
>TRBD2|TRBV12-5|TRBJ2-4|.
CASGPLGGGNGGKNIQYF
TGTGCTAGTGGCCCTCTTGGGGGAGGGAACGGGGGCAAAAACATTCAGTACTTC
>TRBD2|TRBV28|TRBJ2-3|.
CASSLWGLAGGDTQYF
TGTGCCAGCAGTTTATGGGGCCTAGCGGGTGGAGATACGCAGTATTTT
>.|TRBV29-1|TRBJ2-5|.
CGVKERDTFQETQYF
TGCGGCGTCAAGGAGCGAGACACCTTTCAAGAGACCCAGTACTTC
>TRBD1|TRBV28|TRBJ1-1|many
CASSFRTGLNTEAFF
TGTGCCAGCAGTTTCAGGACAGGGTTGAACACTGAAGCTTTCTTT
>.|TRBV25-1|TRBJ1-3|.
CASSELGEAGNTIYF
TGTGCCAGCAGTGAATTGGGAGAAGCTGGAAACACCATATATTTT
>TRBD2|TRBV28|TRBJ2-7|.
CASRGLAGAYEQYF
TGTGCCAGCAGGGGACTAGCGGGAGCCTACGAGCAGTACTTC
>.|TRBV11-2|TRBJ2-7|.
CASSLAGGWYEQYF
TGTGCCAGCAGCTTAGCGGGGGGCTGGTACGAGCAGTACTTC
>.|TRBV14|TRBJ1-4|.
CASSQVRGKLFF
TGTGCCAGCAGCCAAGTACGAGGGAAACTGTTTTTT
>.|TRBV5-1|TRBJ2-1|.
CASNWGLLTYNEQFF
TGCGCCAGCAACTGGGGACTGCTAACCTACAATGAGCAGTTCTTC
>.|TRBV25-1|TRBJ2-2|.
CASSAQEPAGELFF
TGTGCCAGCAGTGCACAAGAACCGGCCGGGGAGCTGTTTTTT
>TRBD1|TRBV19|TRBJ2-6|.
CASRQGAYPGANVLTF
TGTGCCAGTAGACAGGGGGCCTACCCTGGGGCCAACGTCCTGACTTTC
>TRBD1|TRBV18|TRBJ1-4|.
CASSQGSGNQGVF
TGTGCCAGCTCCCAAGGATCGGGTAACCAGGGGGTTTTT
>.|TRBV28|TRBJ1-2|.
CASSSRHRGRLDGYTF
TGTGCCAGCAGTTCCCGGCATCGGGGGAGGTTGGATGGCTACACCTTC
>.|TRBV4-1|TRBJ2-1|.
CASSQLGESRVGQFF
TGCGCCAGCAGCCAGCTGGGTGAATCCCGGGTTGGGCAGTTCTTC
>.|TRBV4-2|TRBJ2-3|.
CASSQEGDLSTDTQYF
TGTGCCAGCAGCCAAGAGGGGGACCTAAGCACAGATACGCAGTATTTT
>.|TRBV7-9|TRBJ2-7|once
CASSSGSWDQQYF
TGTGCCAGCAGCTCGGGATCTTGGGACCAGCAGTACTTC
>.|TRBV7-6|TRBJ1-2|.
CASSFGGNYGYTF
TGTGCCAGCAGCTTCGGGGGAAACTATGGCTACACCTTC
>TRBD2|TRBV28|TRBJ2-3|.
CASTSTYSGKQYF
TGTGCCAGCACCTCCACGTATAGCGGGAAGCAGTATTTT
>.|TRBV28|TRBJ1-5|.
CASSFLTGGNQPQHF
TGTGCCAGCAGTTTTTTAACAGGCGGCAATCAGCCCCAGCATTTT
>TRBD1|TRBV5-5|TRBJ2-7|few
CASSHRGQSPSEQYF
TGTGCCAGCAGCCACCGGGGACAGTCCCCTTCGGAGCAGTACTTC
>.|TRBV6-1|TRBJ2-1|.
CASSESPGSYNEQFF
TGTGCCAGCAGTGAATCCCCGGGCTCCTACAATGAGCAGTTCTTC
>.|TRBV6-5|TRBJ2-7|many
CASSSNPGKAYEQYF
TGTGCCAGCAGTTCTAACCCAGGGAAGGCCTACGAGCAGTACTTC
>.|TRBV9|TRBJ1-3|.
CASSVVGLDTSGNTIYF
TGTGCCAGCAGCGTAGTAGGGTTAGACACCTCTGGAAACACCATATATTTT
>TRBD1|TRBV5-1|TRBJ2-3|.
CASSRGQGIGDTQYF
TGCGCCAGCAGCAGGGGACAGGGTATAGGAGATACGCAGTATTTT
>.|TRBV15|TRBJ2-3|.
CATSRVTDTQYF
TGTGCCACCAGCAGAGTCACAGATACGCAGTATTTT
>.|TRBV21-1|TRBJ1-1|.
CASSLQGPGVCTEAFF
TGTGCCAGCAGTCTTCAGGGTCCCGGAGTATGCACTGAAGCTTTCTTT
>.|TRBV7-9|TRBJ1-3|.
CASGGQGNTIYF
TGTGCCAGCGGTGGACAGGGAAACACCATATATTTT
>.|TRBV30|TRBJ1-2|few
CARQGRGLGEYGYTF
TGTGCCCGGCAGGGCAGGGGCTTGGGTGAATATGGCTACACCTTC
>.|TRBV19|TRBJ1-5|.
CASRGENQPQHF
TGTGCCAGTAGGGGAGAGAATCAGCCCCAGCATTTT
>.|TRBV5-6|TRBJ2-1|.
CASSFVSYSYNEQFF
TGTGCCAGCAGCTTTGTATCTTACTCCTACAATGAGCAGTTCTTC
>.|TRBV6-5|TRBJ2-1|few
CASSYSEFTNEQFF
TGTGCCAGCAGTTACTCTGAATTTACCAATGAGCAGTTCTTC
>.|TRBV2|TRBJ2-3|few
CASSGFLGVSTDTQYF
TGTGCCAGCAGTGGTTTTCTAGGAGTAAGCACAGATACGCAGTATTTT
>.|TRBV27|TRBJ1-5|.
CASSLSRAGQPQHF
TGTGCCAGCAGTTTATCTAGGGCTGGCCAGCCCCAGCATTTT
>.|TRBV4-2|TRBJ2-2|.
CASSQASPSYTGELFF
TGTGCCAGCAGCCAAGCTAGTCCAAGCTACACCGGGGAGCTGTTTTTT